This TCR beta chain came from a study of blood T cell repertoires in COVID-19. Study information: The samples span acute and convalescent COVID-19 from the United States, Italy and Spain. T cells, B-cell-depleted T cells, or PBMCs supplied cDNA or gDNA.

Per the study methods: Estimation of nucleated cell counts relied on the amplification of reference gene primers. Libraries were prepared by immunoSEQ multiplex PCR; TCRdb keeps only in-frame clonotypes and omits some of them. D and trimming come from the DNA, and the V and J calls and clone size come from that table. The sample records about 190,000 clones, around 80% being singletons. With 8 bases removed from V and 9 bases from J, the gap between germline ends came to 14 bases. This CDR3 region has 11 residues. The germline V gene has CDR1 SQVTM and CDR2 ANQGSEA. The material sequenced was peripheral blood. The V gene is TRBV29-1, the J gene TRBJ2-1, with D perhaps TRBD1 (5 bases). The sequence came from a woman aged 50 to 60 with acute or convalescent COVID-19. The CDR3 is CSILLGAEQFF. In nucleotides, the CDR3 is TGCAGCATTCTTCTAGGGGCTGAGCAGTTCTTC.